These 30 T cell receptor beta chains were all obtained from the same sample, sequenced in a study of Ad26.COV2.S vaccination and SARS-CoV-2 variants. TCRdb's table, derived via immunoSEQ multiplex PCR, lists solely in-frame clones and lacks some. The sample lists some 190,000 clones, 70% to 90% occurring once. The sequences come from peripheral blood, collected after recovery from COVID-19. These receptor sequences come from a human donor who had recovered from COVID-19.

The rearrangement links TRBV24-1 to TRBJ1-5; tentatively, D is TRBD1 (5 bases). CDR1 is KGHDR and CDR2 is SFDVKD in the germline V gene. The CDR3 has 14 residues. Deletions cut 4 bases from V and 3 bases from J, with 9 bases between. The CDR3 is CATSERGANQPQHF. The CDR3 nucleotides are TGTGCCACCAGTGAACGGGGCGCCAATCAGCCCCAGCATTTT.

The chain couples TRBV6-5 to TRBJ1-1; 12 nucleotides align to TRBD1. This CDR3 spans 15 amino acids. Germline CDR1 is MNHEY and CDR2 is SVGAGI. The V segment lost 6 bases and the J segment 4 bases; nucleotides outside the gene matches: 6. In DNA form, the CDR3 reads TGTGCCAGCAGGGGGGACAGGGGGCTTGGCACTGAAGCTTTCTTT. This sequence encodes CASRGDRGLGTEAFF.

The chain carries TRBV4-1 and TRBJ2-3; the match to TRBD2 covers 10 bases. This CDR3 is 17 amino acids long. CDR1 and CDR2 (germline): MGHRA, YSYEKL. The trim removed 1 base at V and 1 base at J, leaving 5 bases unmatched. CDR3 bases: TGCGCCAGCAGCCAAGGGGCCGGGACTAGCGGCACAGATACGCAGTATTTT. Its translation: CASSQGAGTSGTDTQYF.

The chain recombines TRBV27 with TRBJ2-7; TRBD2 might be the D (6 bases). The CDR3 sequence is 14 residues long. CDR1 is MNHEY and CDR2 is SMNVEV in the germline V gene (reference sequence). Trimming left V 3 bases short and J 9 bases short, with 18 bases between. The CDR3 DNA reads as TGTGCCAGCAGTTTGGCGGGACCTTCCACCCGGCAGTACTTC. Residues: CASSLAGPSTRQYF.

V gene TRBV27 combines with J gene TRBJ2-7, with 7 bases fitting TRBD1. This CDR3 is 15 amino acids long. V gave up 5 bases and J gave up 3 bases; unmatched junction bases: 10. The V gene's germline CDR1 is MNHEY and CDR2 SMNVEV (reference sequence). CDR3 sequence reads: CASSLLGTELYEQYF. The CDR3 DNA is TGTGCCAGCAGTCTACTTGGGACAGAGCTCTACGAGCAGTACTTC.

The CDR3, as DNA: TGTGCCAGCAGGGGAGGAGGGTTGAACACTGAAGCTTTCTTT. It codes for CASRGGGLNTEAFF. The chain recombines TRBV27 with TRBJ1-1; no reliable D call. Looked up from germline, CDR1 is MNHEY and CDR2 is SMNVEV (reference sequence). Trimming took off 6 bases at V and 0 bases at J, with 11 bases between the two ends. This CDR3 comprises 14 residues.

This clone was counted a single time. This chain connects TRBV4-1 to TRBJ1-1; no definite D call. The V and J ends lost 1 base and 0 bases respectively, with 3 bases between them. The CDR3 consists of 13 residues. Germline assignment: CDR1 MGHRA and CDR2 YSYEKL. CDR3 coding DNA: TGCGCCAGCAGCCAAGTAATGAACACTGAAGCTTTCTTT. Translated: CASSQVMNTEAFF.

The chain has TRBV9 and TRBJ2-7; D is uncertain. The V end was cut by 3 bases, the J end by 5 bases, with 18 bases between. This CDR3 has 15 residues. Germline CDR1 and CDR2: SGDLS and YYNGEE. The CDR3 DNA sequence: TGTGCCAGCAGCGCCGGTCCCACCACTACTCACGAGCAGTACTTC. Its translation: CASSAGPTTTHEQYF. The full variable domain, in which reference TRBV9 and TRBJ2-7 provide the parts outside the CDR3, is DSGVTQTPKHLITATGQRVTLRCSPRSGDLSVYWYQQSLDQGLQFLIQYYNGEERAKGNILERFSAQQFPDLHSELNLSSLELGDSALYFCASSAGPTTTHEQYFGPGTRLTVT.

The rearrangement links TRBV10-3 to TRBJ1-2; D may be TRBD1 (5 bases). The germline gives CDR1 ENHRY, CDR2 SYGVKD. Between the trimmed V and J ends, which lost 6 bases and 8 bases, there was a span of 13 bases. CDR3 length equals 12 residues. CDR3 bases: TGTGCCATCAGAGACCCGGGGGAAGGCTACACCTTC. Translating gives CAIRDPGEGYTF.

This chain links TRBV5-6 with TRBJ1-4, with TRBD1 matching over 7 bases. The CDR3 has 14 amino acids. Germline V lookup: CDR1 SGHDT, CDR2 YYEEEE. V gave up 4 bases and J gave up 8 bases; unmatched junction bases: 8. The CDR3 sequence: CASSPPGGGEKLFF. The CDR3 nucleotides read TGTGCCAGCAGCCCCCCAGGGGGGGGCGAAAAACTGTTTTTT.

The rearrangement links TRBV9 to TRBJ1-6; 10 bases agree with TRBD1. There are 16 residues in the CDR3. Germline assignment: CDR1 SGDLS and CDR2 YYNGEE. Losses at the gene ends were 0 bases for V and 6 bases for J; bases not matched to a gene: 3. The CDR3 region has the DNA TGTGCCAGCAGCGTAGGACAGGGGGCGGGTAATTCACCCCTCCACTTT. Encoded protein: CASSVGQGAGNSPLHF.

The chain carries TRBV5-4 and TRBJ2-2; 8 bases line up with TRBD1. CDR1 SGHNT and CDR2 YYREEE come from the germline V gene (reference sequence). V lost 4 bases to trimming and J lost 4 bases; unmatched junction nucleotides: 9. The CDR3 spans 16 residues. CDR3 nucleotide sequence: TGTGCCAGCAGCCCCGAACAGGGGGGACCCACCGGGGAGCTGTTTTTT. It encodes CASSPEQGGPTGELFF.

The CDR3 DNA follows: TGCGCCAGCAGCCATAGACAGGATTCCTACGAGCAGTACTTC. Translating gives CASSHRQDSYEQYF. The V call is TRBV23-1, the J call TRBJ2-7, with D possibly matching TRBD1 (6 bases). TRBV23-1 is annotated as an ORF whose role is uncertain. The CDR3 has 14 amino acids. Trimming shortened V by 6 bases and J by 1 base, and 13 bases separated the two germline ends.

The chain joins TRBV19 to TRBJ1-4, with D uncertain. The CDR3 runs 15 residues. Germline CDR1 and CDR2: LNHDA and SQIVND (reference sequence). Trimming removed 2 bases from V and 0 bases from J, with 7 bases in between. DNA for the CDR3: TGTGCCAGTAGTATAAGGCGAGCAACTAATGAAAAACTGTTTTTT. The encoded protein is CASSIRRATNEKLFF.

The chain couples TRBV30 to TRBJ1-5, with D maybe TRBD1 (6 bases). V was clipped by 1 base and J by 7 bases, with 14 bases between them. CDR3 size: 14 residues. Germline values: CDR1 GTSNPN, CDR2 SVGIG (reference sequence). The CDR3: CAWSAATGSQPQHF. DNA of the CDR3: TGTGCCTGGAGTGCTGCAACAGGGAGCCAGCCCCAGCATTTT.

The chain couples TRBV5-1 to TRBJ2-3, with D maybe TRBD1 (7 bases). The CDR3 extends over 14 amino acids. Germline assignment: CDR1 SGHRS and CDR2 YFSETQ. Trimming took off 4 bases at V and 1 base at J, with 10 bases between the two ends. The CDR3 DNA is TGCGCCAGCAGCCGCGGGACAGGCACAGATACGCAGTATTTT. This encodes CASSRGTGTDTQYF. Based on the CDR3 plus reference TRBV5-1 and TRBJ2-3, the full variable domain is KAGVTQTPRYLIKTRGQQVTLSCSPISGHRSVSWYQQTPGQGLQFLFEYFSETQRNKGNFPGRFSGRQFSNSRSEMNVSTLELGDSALYLCASSRGTGTDTQYFGPGTRLTVL.

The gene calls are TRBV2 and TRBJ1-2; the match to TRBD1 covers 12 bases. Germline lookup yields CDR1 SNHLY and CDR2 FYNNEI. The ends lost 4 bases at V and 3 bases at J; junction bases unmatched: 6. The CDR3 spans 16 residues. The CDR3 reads CASSGGTGGEHYGYTF. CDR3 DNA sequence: TGTGCCAGCAGTGGGGGGACAGGGGGCGAGCACTATGGCTACACCTTC.

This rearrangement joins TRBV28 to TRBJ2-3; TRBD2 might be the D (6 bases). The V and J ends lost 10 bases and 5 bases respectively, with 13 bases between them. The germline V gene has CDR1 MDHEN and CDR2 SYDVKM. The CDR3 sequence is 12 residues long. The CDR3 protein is CATSRGKDTQYF. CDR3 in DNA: TGTGCCACCTCCCGGGGGAAAGATACGCAGTATTTT.

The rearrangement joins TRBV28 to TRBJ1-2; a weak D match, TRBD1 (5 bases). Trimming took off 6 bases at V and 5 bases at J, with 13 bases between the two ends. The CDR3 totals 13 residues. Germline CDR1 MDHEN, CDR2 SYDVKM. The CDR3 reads CASSRTGGYGYTF. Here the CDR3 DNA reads TGTGCCAGCAGCCGAACCGGGGGTTATGGCTACACCTTC.

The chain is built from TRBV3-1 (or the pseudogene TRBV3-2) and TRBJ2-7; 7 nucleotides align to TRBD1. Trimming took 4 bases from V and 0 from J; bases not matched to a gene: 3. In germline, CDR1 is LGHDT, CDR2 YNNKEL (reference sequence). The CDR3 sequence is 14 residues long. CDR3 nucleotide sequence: TGTGCCAGCAGCCCAGACAGGGTCTCCTACGAGCAGTACTTC. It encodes CASSPDRVSYEQYF.

CDR3: CAWSPFPDTQYF. The CDR3 DNA sequence: TGTGCCTGGAGCCCTTTCCCAGATACGCAGTATTTT. This chain joins TRBV30 and TRBJ2-3; the D is unclear. The CDR3 sequence is 12 residues long. The germline CDR1 and CDR2 sequences are GTSNPN and SVGIG (reference sequence). The germline V and J ends were trimmed by 3 bases and 4 bases, with 8 bases remaining between them.

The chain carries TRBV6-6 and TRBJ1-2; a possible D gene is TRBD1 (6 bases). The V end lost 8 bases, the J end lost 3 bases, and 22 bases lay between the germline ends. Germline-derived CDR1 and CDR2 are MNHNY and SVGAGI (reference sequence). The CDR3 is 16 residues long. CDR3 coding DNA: TGTGCCAGCTGTTCCGCCCGGGGGGCAGTGGACTATGGCTACACCTTC. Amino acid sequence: CASCSARGAVDYGYTF.

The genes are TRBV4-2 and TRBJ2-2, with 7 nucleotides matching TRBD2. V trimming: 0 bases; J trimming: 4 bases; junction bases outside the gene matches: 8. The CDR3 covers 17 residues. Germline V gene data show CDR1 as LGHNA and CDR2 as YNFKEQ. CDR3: CASSQDLGGGGTGELFF. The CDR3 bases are TGTGCCAGCAGCCAAGATTTGGGCGGGGGAGGCACCGGGGAGCTGTTTTTT.

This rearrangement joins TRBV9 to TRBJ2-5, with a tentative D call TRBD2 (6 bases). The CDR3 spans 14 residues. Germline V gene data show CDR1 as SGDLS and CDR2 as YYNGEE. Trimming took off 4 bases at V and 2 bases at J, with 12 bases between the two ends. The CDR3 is CASSQGLGQETQYF. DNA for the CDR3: TGTGCCAGCAGCCAGGGACTCGGACAAGAGACCCAGTACTTC.

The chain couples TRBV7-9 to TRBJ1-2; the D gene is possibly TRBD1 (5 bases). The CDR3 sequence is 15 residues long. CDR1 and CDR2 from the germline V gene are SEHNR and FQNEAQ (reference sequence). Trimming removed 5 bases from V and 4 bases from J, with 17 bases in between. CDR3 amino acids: CASSQSLKGPYGYTF. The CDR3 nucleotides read TGTGCCAGCAGCCAATCCCTAAAGGGGCCCTATGGCTACACCTTC. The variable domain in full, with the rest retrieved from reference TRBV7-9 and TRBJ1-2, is DTGVSQNPRHKITKRGQNVTFRCDPISEHNRLYWYRQTLGQGPEFLTYFQNEAQLEKSRLLSDRFSAERPKGSFSTLEIQRTEQGDSAMYLCASSQSLKGPYGYTFGSGTRLTVV.

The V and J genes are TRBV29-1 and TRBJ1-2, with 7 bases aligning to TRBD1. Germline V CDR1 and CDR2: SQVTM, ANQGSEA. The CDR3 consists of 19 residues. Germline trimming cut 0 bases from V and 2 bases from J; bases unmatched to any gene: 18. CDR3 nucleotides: TGCAGCGTTGAAGATGGAGGAGATCACAGGGGCCTAGGGAACTATGGCTACACCTTC. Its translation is CSVEDGGDHRGLGNYGYTF.

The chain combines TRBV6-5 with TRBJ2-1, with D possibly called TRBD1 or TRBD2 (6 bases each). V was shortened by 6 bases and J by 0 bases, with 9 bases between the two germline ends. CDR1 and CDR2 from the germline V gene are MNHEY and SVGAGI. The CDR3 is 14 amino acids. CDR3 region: CASRTGASYNEQFF. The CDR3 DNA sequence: TGTGCCAGCAGGACGGGGGCCTCCTACAATGAGCAGTTCTTC.

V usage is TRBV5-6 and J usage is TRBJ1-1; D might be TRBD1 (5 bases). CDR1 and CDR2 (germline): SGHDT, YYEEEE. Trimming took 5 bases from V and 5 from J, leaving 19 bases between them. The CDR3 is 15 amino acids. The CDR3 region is CASSIGGPGRTEAFF. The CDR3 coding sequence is TGTGCCAGCAGTATTGGGGGACCCGGACGGACTGAAGCTTTCTTT.

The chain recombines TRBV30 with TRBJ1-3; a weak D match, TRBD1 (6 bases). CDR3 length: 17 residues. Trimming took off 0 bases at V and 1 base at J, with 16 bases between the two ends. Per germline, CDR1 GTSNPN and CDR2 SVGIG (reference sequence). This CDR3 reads CAWSVNLGRGSGNTIYF. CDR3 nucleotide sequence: TGTGCCTGGAGTGTAAATCTCGGAAGGGGGTCTGGAAACACCATATATTTT.

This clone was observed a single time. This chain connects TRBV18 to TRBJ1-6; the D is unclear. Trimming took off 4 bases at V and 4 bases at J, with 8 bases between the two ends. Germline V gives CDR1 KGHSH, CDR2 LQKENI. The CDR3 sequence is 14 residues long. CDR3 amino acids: CASSLTGYNSPLHF. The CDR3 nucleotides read TGTGCCAGCTCACTAACCGGTTATAATTCACCCCTCCACTTT.